The source of this T cell receptor beta chain is a study of post-analysis software for immune sequencing data. Across the whole study: The study covered relapsing-remitting, secondary progressive and progressive-relapsing courses of multiple sclerosis.

As to this clonotype: Its specificity is unknown.

The authors incorporated unique molecular identifiers into the TCR beta cDNA libraries. Each CDR3 protein is one row after TCRdb ran MiXCR on the PCR reads. The data contain hundreds of thousands of distinct CDR3 sequences, 59% of them seen just once; the ten biggest clones take up over 9%. V gave up 1 base and J gave up 6 bases, with 5 bases separating them. This CDR3 has 12 residues. The germline CDR1 and CDR2 sequences are ENHRY and SYGVKD. Study observations and caveats: With TRBV5-6, TRBV5-1 and TRBV20-1 included, about 5 TRBV segments were more frequent in patients than in controls.

The TCR comes from a girl between 2 and 10 years old with multiple sclerosis. Source material: blood. The chain is built from TRBV10-3 and TRBJ2-3; D call uncertain. CDR3 DNA sequence: TGTGCCATCAGTGAGTTTATCGATACGCAGTATTTT. It yields the protein CAISEFIDTQYF.